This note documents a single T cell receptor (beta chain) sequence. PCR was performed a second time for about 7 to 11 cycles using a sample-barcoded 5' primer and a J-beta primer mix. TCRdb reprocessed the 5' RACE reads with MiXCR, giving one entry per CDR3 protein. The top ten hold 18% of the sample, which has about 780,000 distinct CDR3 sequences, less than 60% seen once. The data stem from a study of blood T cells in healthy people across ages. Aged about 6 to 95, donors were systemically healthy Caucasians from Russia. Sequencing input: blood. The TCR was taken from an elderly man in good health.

CDR3 sequence (DNA): TGCAGTGCTAGAGATGGTGGGAGGGTCTACAAGCAGTACTTC. It yields the protein CSARDGGRVYKQYF. The chain employs TRBV20-1 and TRBJ2-5, with 7 bases lining up with TRBD2. Germline trimming cut 0 bases from V and 11 bases from J; bases unmatched to any gene: 12. The CDR3 totals 14 residues. The germline V gene encodes CDR1 DFQATT and CDR2 SNEGSKA (reference sequence).